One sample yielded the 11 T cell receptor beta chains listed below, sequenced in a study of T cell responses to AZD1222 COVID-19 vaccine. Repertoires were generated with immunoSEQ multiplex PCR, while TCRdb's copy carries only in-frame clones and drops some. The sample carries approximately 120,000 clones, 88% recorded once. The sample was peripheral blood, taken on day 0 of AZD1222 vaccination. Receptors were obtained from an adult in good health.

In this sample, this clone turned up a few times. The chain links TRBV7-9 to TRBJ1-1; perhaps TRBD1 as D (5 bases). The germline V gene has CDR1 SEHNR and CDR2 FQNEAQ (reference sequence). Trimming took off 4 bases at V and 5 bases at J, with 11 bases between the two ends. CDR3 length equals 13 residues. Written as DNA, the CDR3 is TGTGCCAGCAGCTGGGACGGAGGGACTGAAGCTTTCTTT. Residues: CASSWDGGTEAFF.

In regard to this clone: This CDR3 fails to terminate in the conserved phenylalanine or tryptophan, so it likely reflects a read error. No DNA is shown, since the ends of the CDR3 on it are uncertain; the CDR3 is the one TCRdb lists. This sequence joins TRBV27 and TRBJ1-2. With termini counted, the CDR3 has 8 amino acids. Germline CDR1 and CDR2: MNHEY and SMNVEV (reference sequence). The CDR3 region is CASSHPFS.

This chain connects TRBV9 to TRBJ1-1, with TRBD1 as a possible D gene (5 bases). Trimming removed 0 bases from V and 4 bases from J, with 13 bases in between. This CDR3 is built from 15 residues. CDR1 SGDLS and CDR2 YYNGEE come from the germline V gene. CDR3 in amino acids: CASSVDPGQGTEAFF. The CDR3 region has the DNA TGTGCCAGCAGCGTAGATCCGGGCCAGGGCACTGAAGCTTTCTTT. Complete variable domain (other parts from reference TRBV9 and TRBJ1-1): DSGVTQTPKHLITATGQRVTLRCSPRSGDLSVYWYQQSLDQGLQFLIQYYNGEERAKGNILERFSAQQFPDLHSELNLSSLELGDSALYFCASSVDPGQGTEAFFGQGTRLTVV.

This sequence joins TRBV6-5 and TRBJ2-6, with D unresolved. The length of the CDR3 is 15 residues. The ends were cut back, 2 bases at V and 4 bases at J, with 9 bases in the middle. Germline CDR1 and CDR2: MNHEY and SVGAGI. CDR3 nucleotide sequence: TGTGCCAGCAGTTACGATTGGCTGGGGGCCAACGTCCTGACTTTC. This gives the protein CASSYDWLGANVLTF.

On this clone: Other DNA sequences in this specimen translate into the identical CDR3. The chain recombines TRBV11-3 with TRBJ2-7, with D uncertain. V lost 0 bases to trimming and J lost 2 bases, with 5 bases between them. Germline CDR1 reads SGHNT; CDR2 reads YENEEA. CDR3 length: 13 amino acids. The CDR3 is CASSLEATYEQYF. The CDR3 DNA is TGTGCCAGCAGCTTAGAGGCCACCTACGAGCAGTACTTC. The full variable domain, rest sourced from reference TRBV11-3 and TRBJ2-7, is EAGVVQSPRYKIIEKKQPVAFWCNPISGHNTLYWYLQNLGQGPELLIRYENEEAVDDSQLPKDRFSAERLKGVDSTLKIQPAELGDSAVYLCASSLEATYEQYFGPGTRLTVT.

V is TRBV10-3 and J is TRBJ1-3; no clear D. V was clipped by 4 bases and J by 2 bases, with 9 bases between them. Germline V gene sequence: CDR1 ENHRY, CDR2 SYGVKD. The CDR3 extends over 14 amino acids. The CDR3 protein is CAISGGVAGNTIYF. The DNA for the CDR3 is TGTGCCATCAGTGGTGGTGTGGCTGGAAACACCATATATTTT.

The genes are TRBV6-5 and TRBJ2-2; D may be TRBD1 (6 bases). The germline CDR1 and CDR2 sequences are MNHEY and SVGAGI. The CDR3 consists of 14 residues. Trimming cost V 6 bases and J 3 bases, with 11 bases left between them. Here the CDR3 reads CASRPGHYTGELFF. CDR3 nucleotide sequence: TGTGCCAGCAGGCCGGGACACTACACCGGGGAGCTGTTTTTT.

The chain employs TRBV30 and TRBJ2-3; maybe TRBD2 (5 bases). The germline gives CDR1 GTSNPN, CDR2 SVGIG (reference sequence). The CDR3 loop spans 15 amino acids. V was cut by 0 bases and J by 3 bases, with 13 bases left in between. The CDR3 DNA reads TGTGCCTGGAGTGTACCAGCGGACCTGACAGATACGCAGTATTTT. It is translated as CAWSVPADLTDTQYF.

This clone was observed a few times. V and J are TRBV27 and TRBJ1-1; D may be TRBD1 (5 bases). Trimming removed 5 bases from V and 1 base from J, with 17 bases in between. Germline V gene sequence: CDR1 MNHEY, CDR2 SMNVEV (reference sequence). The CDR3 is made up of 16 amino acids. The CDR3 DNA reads TGTGCCAGCAGTCCCACCCCGGGACTCCAGAACACTGAAGCTTTCTTT. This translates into CASSPTPGLQNTEAFF.

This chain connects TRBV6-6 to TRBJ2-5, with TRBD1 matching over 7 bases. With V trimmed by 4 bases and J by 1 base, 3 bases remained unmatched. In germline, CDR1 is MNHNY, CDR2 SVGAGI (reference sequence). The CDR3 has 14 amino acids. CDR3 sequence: CASSSWTGQETQYF. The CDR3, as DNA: TGTGCCAGCAGTTCATGGACAGGCCAAGAGACCCAGTACTTC.

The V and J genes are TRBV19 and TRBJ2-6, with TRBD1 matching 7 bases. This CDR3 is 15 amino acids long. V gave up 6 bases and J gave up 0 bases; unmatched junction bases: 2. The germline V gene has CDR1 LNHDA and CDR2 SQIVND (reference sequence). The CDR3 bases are TGTGCCAGTAGCCGACAGGGCTCTGGGGCCAACGTCCTGACTTTC. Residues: CASSRQGSGANVLTF.